This T cell receptor (beta chain) was recovered during a study of a mutant IDH1 vaccine in newly diagnosed glioma. Overall study results and limits: Patients showed vaccine-induced immune responses at a rate of 93.3%.

This clone was counted only a few times. Its target is not known. Germline V gives CDR1 MNHEY, CDR2 SMNVEV (reference sequence). The CDR3 has 14 residues. The ends were cut back, 7 bases at V and 0 bases at J, with 11 bases in the middle. Noted time point: week 23, last vaccination. All doses held 300 ug of mutant IDH1 20-mer peptide, with topical imiquimod. Some clones are missing from TCRdb's copy, which holds only in-frame ones; the method was immunoSEQ multiplex PCR. This table has approximately 60,000 clones, over 70% appearing once. The chain employs TRBV27 and TRBJ2-3; either TRBD1 or TRBD2 may fit D (6 bases each). This TCR derives from a middle-aged man with glioma. Sample: PBMCs, taken from a glioma patient whose treatment included an IDH1 peptide vaccine. The CDR3 nucleotides are TGTGCCAGCATAGGGGGGACTAGCACAGATACGCAGTATTTT. Amino acid sequence: CASIGGTSTDTQYF.